This T cell receptor beta chain emerged from a study of OX40 agonist ivuxolimab in advanced cancers. Study overall: Patients were treated with ivuxolimab, an agonistic anti-OX40 (CD134) antibody. Patients receiving dose escalation had hepatocellular carcinoma, melanoma, renal cell or head and neck cancer.

This clone was counted only a few times. Its specificity is unknown. A junction boundary mismatches the germline segment, possibly from a read error. Findings and caveats of the study: Averaging showed that CD8+ T cells had more expanded clones than CD4+ did. Both CD4+ and CD8+ T cell populations in blood had undergone clonal expansion by week 6 at 0.1 to 3.0 mg/kg.

The CDR3 is 15 amino acids. Germline values: CDR1 SNHLY, CDR2 FYNNEI. Sequenced by immunoSEQ multiplex PCR; TCRdb stores in-frame clones only, minus some. Here the sample spans over 10,000 clones, roughly two thirds being singletons. The receptor was derived from an adult with an advanced solid tumor such as melanoma, head and neck, liver or kidney cancer. The chain couples TRBV2 to TRBJ2-3; TRBD2 aligns across 10 bases. The sequences come from CD4+ or CD8+ T cells sorted from blood, collected in a trial of the OX40 agonist ivuxolimab. CDR3 sequence (DNA): TGTGCCAGCAGTGAAGTCAAGCGAGCGGGAGGGTTAAAAGATTTT. It encodes CASSEVKRAGGLKDF.